The 6 T cell receptor beta chains below come from one sample, sequenced in a study of T-cell memory formation after mild COVID-19 (dated by TCRdb to about 2021). The library was obtained by 5' RACE. This sample was sequenced with an Illumina NovaSeq 6000. Through fastp at Q25 and MiXCR, TCRdb rebuilt clones from the public reads, retaining in-frame beta chains. Rows are combined by CDR3 protein, so each entry shows the most common genes and DNA. Present in this sample are roughly 400,000 distinct CDR3 sequences, approximately 24% of which were seen just once. The ten biggest clones cover 8.5% to 9% of the sample. Sequencing was carried out using PBMCs or a T cell subset sorted from them (not recorded which). The receptor source for this set is an adult woman who had mild COVID-19 (a few samples of this study predate the infection). The sample titles of this study are shuffled in the database, so cell type and time point are left out; the donor was told from shared clones.

This clonotype was observed a few times. V usage is TRBV9 and J usage is TRBJ1-5; no firm D call. Trimming pared 4 bases from V and 5 bases from J, leaving 16 bases between. The CDR3 has 15 residues. Germline V gene data show CDR1 as SGDLS and CDR2 as YYNGEE. CDR3 sequence reads: CASSPYPSRDQPQHF. The CDR3 nucleotides are TGTGCCAGCAGCCCATATCCCAGTAGGGATCAGCCCCAGCATTTT.

The rearrangement links TRBV30 to TRBJ1-6; TRBD1 is a possible D gene (6 bases). CDR1 and CDR2 (germline): GTSNPN, SVGIG (reference sequence). V lost 3 bases and J lost 10, with 16 bases in between. The CDR3 extends over 14 amino acids. The CDR3 loop reads CAWRGDNLASPLHF. CDR3 sequence (DNA): TGTGCCTGGAGGGGGGACAACCTGGCCTCACCCCTCCACTTT. The complete variable domain, with remaining parts taken from reference TRBV30 and TRBJ1-6, reads SQTIHQWPATLVQPVGSPLSLECTVEGTSNPNLYWYRQAAGRGLQLLFYSVGIGQISSEVPQNLSASRPQDRQFILSSKKLLLSDSGFYLCAWRGDNLASPLHFGNGTRLTVT.

V is TRBV5-6 and J is TRBJ2-7; the D is unclear. V gave up 3 bases and J gave up 1 base, with 11 bases separating them. Germline values: CDR1 SGHDT, CDR2 YYEEEE. The CDR3 is 14 residues long. For the CDR3, the DNA is TGTGCCAGCAGCTCACCGACCTTGTCCTACGAGCAGTACTTC. It specifies CASSSPTLSYEQYF.

This clonotype was detected a few times. This rearrangement joins TRBV29-1 to TRBJ1-2; D perhaps matches TRBD1 (5 bases). With 6 bases removed from V and 0 bases from J, the gap between germline ends came to 14 bases. This CDR3 is built from 14 residues. Germline V gives CDR1 SQVTM, CDR2 ANQGSEA. As DNA, the CDR3 is TGCAGCGTACAAGGGGCCCATCCTAACTATGGCTACACCTTC. It yields the protein CSVQGAHPNYGYTF. The variable domain in full, completed from reference TRBV29-1 and TRBJ1-2, reads SAVISQKPSRDICQRGTSLTIQCQVDSQVTMMFWYRQQPGQSLTLIATANQGSEATYESGFVIDKFPISRPNLTFSTLTVSNMSPEDSSIYLCSVQGAHPNYGYTFGSGTRLTVV.

The chain uses TRBV19 and TRBJ1-4, with 7 bases fitting TRBD1. Germline CDR1 LNHDA, CDR2 SQIVND (reference sequence). There are 17 residues in the CDR3. J was trimmed by 0 bases and V by 6 bases; bases with no gene match: 10. The CDR3: CASSPGQDYTTNEKLFF. The CDR3 DNA is TGTGCCAGTAGCCCCGGACAGGACTACACAACTAATGAAAAACTGTTTTTT.

The sample holds a few counts of this clonotype. This chain joins TRBV6-5 and TRBJ2-5, with 7 bases fitting TRBD2. The V and J ends lost 8 bases and 5 bases, in that order; junction bases with no gene match: 8. Germline lookup yields CDR1 MNHEY and CDR2 SVGAGI. CDR3 length equals 13 residues. The CDR3 loop reads CASGTVGGETQYF. As DNA, the CDR3 is TGTGCCAGCGGTACAGTGGGAGGGGAGACCCAGTACTTC.